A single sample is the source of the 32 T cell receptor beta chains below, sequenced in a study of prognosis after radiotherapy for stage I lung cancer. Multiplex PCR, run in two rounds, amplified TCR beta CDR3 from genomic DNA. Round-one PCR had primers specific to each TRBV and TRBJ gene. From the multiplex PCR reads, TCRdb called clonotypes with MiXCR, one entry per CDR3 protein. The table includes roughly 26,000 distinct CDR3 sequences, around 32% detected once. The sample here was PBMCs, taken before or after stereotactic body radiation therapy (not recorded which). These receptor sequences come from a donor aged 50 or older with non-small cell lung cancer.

The CDR3 nucleotides are TGTGCCAGCAGCGGACCCCGGGTGGACACAGATACGCAGTATTTT. Protein product: CASSGPRVDTDTQYF. This chain joins TRBV11-2 and TRBJ2-3; D gene unclear. The CDR3 is made up of 15 amino acids. Germline V CDR1 and CDR2: SGHAT, FQNNGV. The V gene lost 5 bases and the J gene lost 2 bases, with 14 bases spanning the gap.

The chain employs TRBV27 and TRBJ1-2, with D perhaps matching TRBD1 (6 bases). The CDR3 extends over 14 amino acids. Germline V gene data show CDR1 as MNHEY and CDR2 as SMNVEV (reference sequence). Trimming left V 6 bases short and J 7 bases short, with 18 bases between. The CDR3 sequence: CASSSEGEWGGYTF. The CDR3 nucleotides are TGTGCCAGCAGCTCCGAGGGGGAATGGGGTGGCTACACCTTC.

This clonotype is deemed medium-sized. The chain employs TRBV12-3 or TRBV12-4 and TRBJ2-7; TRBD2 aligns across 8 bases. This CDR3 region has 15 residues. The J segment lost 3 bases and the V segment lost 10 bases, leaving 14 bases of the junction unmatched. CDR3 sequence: CATEKPLAGDYEQYF. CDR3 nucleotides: TGTGCCACCGAAAAGCCTCTAGCGGGCGACTACGAGCAGTACTTC.

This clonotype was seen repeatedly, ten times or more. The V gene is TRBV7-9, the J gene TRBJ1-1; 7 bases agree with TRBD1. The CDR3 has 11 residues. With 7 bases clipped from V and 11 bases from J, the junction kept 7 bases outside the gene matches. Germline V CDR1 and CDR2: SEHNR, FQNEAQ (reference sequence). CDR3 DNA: TGTGCCAGCACCTCGACAGGGATGGCTTTCTTT. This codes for CASTSTGMAFF.

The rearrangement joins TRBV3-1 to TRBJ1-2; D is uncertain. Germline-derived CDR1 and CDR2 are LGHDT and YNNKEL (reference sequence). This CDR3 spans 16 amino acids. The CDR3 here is CISSQKRSAGLNGYTF. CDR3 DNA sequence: TGTATCAGCAGCCAGAAGAGGTCTGCGGGATTAAATGGCTACACCTTC.

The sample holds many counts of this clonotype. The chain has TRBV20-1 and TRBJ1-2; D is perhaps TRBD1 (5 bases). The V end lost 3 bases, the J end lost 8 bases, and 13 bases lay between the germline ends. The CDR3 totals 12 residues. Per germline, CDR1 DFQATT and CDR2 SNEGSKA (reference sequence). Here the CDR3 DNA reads TGCAGTGCTAGCAGGGACCATTGGGGCTACACCTTC. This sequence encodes CSASRDHWGYTF.

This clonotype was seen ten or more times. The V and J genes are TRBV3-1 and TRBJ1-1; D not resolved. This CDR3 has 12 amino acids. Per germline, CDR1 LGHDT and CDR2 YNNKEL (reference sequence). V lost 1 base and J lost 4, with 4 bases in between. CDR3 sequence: CASSQGTTEAFF. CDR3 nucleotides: TGTGCCAGCAGCCAAGGTACCACTGAAGCTTTCTTT.

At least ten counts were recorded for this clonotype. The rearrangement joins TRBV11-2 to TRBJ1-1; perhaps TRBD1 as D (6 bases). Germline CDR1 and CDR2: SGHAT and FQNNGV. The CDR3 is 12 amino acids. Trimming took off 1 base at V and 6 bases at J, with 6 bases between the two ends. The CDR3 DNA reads TGTGCCAGCAGCTTAGCAGGGGCTGAAGCTTTCTTT. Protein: CASSLAGAEAFF. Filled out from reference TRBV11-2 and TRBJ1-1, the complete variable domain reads EAGVAQSPRYKIIEKRQSVAFWCNPISGHATLYWYQQILGQGPKLLIQFQNNGVVDDSQLPKDRFSAERLKGVDSTLKIQPAKLEDSAVYLCASSLAGAEAFFGQGTRLTVV.

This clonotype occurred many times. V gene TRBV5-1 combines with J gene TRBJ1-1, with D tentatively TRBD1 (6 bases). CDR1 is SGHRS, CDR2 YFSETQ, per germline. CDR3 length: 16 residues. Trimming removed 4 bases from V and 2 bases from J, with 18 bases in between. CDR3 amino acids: CASSPEGQTRNTEAFF. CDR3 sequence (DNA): TGCGCCAGCAGCCCTGAAGGACAGACACGAAACACTGAAGCTTTCTTT.

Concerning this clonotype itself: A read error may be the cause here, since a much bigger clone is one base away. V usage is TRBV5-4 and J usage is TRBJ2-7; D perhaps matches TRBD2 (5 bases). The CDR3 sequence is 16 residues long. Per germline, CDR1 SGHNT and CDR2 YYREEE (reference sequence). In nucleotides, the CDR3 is TGTGCCAGCAGCTTGGATGCTGGACTCACCTCCTACGATCAGTACTTC. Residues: CASSLDAGLTSYDQYF.

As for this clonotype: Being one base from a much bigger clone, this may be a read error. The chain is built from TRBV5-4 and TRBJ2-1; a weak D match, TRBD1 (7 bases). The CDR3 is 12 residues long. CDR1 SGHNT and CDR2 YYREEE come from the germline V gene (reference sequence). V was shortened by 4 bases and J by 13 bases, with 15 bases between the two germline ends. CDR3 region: CASSTEGAHQFF. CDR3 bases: TGTGCCAGCAGCACGGAGGGGGCTCATCAGTTCTTC.

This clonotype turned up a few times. CDR3 loop: CASSPAQNPMNTEAFF. The CDR3 DNA reads TGTGCCAGCAGCCCGGCCCAGAATCCGATGAACACTGAAGCTTTCTTT. V and J are TRBV3-1 and TRBJ1-1; D remains ambiguous. The V end lost 4 bases, the J end lost 0 bases, and 15 bases lay between the germline ends. The CDR3 is 16 residues long. From germline, CDR1 is LGHDT and CDR2 YNNKEL (reference sequence).

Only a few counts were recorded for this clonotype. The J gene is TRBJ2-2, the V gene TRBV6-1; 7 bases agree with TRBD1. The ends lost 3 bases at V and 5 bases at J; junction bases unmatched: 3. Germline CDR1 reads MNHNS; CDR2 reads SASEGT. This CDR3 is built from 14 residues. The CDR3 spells CASSDGTETGELFF. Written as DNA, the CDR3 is TGTGCCAGCAGTGACGGGACAGAGACCGGGGAGCTGTTTTTT.

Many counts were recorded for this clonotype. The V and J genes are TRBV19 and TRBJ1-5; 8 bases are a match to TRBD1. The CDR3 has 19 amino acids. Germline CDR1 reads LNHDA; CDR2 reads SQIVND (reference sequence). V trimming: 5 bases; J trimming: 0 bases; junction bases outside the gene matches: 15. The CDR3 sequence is CASSHTSGTGTYSNQPQHF. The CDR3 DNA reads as TGTGCCAGTAGTCATACCTCCGGGACAGGTACATATAGCAATCAGCCCCAGCATTTT.

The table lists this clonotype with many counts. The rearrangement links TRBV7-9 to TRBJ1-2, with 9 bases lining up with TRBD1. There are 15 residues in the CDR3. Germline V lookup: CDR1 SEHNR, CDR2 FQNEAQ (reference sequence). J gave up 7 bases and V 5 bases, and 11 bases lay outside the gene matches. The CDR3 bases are TGTGCCAGCAGCCAACTACAGGGGGCTGAGGCTGGCTACACCTTC. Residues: CASSQLQGAEAGYTF.

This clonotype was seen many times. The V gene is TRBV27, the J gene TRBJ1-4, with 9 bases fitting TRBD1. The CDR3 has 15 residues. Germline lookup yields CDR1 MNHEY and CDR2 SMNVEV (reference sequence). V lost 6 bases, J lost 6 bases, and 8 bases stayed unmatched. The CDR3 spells CASRRSDRGYEKLFF. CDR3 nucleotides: TGTGCCAGCAGACGCTCGGACAGGGGATATGAAAAACTGTTTTTT.

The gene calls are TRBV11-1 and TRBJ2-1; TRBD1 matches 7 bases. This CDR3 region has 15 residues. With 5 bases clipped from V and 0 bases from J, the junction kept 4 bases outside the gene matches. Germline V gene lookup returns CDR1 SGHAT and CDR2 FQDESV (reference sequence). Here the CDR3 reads CASSGGQNSYNEQFF. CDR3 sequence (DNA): TGTGCCAGCAGCGGGGGACAGAACTCCTACAATGAGCAGTTCTTC.

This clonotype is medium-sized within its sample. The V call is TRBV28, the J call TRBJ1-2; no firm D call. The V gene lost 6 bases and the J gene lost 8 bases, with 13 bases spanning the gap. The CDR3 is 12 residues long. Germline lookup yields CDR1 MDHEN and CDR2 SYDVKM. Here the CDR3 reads CASSSISKGYTF. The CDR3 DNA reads TGTGCCAGCAGCTCAATCTCTAAGGGCTACACCTTC.

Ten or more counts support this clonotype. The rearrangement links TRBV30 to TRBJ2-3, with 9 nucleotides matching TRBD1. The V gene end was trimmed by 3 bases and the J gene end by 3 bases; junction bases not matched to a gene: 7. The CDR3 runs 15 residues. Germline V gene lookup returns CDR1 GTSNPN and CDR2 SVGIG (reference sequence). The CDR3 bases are TGTGCCTGGAGCGTGGTGACAGGGGGGACAGATACGCAGTATTTT. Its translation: CAWSVVTGGTDTQYF.

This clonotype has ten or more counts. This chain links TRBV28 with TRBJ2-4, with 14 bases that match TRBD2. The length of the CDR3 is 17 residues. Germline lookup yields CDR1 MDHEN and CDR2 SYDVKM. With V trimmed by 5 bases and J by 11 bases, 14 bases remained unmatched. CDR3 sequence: CASSPGLAGESQVVQYF. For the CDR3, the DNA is TGTGCCAGCAGTCCGGGACTAGCGGGAGAGTCACAAGTGGTTCAGTACTTC.

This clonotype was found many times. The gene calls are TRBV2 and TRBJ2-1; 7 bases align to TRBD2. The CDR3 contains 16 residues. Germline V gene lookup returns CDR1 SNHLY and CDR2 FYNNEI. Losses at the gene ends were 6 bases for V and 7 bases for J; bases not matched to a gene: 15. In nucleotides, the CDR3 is TGTGCCAGCAGCTCAGGACTAGTCATGTGGTCGAATGAGCAGTTCTTC. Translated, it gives CASSSGLVMWSNEQFF.

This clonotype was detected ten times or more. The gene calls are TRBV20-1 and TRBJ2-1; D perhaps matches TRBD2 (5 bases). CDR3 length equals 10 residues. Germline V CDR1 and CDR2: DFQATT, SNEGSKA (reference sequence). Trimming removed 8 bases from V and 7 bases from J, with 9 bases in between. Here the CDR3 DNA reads TGCAGTCCCTCGGGGAATGAGCAGTTCTTC. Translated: CSPSGNEQFF.

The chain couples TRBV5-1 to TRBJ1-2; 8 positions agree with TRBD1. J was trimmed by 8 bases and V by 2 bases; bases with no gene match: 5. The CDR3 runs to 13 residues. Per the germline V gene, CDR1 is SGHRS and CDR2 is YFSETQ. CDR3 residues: CASSLQGGIGYTF. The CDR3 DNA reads TGCGCCAGCAGCTTACAGGGGGGGATCGGCTACACCTTC.

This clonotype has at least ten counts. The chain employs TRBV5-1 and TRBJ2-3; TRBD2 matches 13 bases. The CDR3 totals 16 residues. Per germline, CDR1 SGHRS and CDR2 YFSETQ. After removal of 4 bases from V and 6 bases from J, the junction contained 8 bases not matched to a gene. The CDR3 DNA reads TGCGCCAGCAGCCCAATGGGGACTAGCGGGACTGATACGCAGTATTTT. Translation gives CASSPMGTSGTDTQYF.

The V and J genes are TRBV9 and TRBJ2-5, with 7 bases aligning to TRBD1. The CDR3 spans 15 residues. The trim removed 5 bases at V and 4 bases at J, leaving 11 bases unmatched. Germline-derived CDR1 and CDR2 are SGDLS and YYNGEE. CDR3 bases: TGTGCCAGCAGACCCCGAGAGGGGGCAGGAGAGACCCAGTACTTC. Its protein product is CASRPREGAGETQYF.

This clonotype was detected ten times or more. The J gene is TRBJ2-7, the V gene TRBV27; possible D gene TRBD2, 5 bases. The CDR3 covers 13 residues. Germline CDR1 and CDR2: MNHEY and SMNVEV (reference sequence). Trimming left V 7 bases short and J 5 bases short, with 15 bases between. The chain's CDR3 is CASTRGITNEQYF. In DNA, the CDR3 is TGTGCCAGCACTCGAGGGATAACCAACGAGCAGTACTTC.

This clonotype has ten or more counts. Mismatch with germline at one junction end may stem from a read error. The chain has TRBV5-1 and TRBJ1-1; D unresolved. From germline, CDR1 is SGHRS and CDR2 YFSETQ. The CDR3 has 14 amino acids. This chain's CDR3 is CASRLGWGNTEAFF. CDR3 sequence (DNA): TGCGCCAGCAGATTGGGGTGGGGTAACACTGAAGCTTTCTTT.

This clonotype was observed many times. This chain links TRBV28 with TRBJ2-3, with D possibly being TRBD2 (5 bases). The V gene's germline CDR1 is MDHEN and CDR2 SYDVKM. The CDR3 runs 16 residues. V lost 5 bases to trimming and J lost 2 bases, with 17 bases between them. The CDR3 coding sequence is TGTGCCAGCAGTCCTGGATCCCGGGGTCCCACAGATACGCAGTATTTT. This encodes CASSPGSRGPTDTQYF.

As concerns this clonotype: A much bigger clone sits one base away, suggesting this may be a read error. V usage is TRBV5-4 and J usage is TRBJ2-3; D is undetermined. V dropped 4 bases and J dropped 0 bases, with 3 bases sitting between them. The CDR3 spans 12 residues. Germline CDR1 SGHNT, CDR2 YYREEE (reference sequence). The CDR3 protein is CASSHSTDTQYF. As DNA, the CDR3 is TGTGCCAGCAGCCATAGCACAGATACGCAGTATTTT.

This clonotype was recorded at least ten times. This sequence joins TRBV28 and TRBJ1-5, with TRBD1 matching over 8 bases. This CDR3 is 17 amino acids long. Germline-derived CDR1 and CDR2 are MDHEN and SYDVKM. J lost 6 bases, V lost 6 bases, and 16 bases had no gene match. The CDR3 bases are TGTGCCAGCAGCCGATTTGGACGGACAGGGCTTATTCAGCCCCAGCATTTT. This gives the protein CASSRFGRTGLIQPQHF.

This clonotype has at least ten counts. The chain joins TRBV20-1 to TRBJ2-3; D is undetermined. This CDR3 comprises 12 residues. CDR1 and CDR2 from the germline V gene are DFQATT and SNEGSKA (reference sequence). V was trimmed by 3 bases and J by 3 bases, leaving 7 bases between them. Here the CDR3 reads CSASPGTDTQYF. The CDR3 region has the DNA TGCAGTGCTAGCCCCGGGACAGATACGCAGTATTTT.

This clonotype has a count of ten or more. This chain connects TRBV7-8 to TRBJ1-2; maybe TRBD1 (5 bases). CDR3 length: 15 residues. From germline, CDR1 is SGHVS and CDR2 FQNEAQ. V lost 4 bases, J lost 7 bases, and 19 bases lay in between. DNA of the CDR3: TGTGCCAGCAGCTCGGAGCAGGGACGACTATCTGGCTACACCTTC. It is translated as CASSSEQGRLSGYTF.